Listed here is a single T cell receptor (beta chain). The target antigen is unknown. TCRalpha and TCRbeta libraries used 5'RACE with constant-segment primers and UMIs. TCRdb processed the 5' RACE reads anew with MiXCR; each CDR3 protein has one entry. Among about 320,000 distinct CDR3 sequences listed, roughly an eighth were seen once. These data originate in a study of T-cell memory formation after mild COVID-19. The wider study: TCR clusters showed largely donor specificity.

Findings and caveats of the study: For contracting clones, CD4+ ones sat mainly in CM and EM, CD8+ in EMRA.

The clonotype originates from a man in his late teens or twenties who had mild COVID-19 (a few samples of this study predate the infection). Cell type and time point are not known. Material: PBMCs or a T cell subset sorted from them (not recorded which).

CDR3 sequence: CATSSTAGQKNPYEQYV. The DNA of the CDR3 is TGTGCCACCAGCTCGACCGCGGGCCAGAAGAACCCCTACGAGCAGTACGTC. The chain employs TRBV15 and TRBJ2-7; D is perhaps TRBD2 (5 bases). Trimming cost V 5 bases and J 2 bases, with 22 bases left between them. CDR1 and CDR2 from the germline V gene are LNHNV and YYDKDF (reference sequence). This CDR3 contains 17 residues.